The 19 T cell receptor beta chains below were found in one sample sequenced in a study of beta chain features in type 1 diabetes. These receptors have no known antigen. Study conclusions and caveats: Shorter TCRB CDR3s, moderately but significantly so, were found in Type 1 diabetes patients in all four CD4+ subsets.

Sequenced material consisted of expressed TCRB transcripts (all of the isolated RNA was reverse transcribed). The protocol was immunoSEQ multiplex PCR, while the TCRdb copy is restricted to in-frame clones and leaves out a portion. The sample carries hundreds of thousands of clones, roughly an eighth recorded once. Sequenced material: naive CD4+ T cells from blood. The receptors originated from a man between 18 and 35 years old with type 1 diabetes.

The chain couples TRBV7-9 to TRBJ2-1; perhaps TRBD2 as D (6 bases). This CDR3 has 15 residues. From germline, CDR1 is SEHNR and CDR2 FQNEAQ (reference sequence). Between the trimmed V and J ends, which lost 7 bases and 4 bases, there was a span of 17 bases. The chain's CDR3 is CASIDGGGTYNEQFF. In DNA, the CDR3 is TGTGCCAGCATCGACGGGGGAGGAACGTACAATGAGCAGTTCTTC.

CDR3 loop: CAWSVVMKQGPSNQPQHF. CDR3 nucleotides: TGTGCCTGGAGTGTAGTCATGAAGCAGGGGCCAAGCAATCAGCCCCAGCATTTT. This chain connects TRBV30 to TRBJ1-5; D perhaps matches TRBD1 (6 bases). V was pared by 0 bases and J by 1 base, with 19 bases between. CDR1 GTSNPN and CDR2 SVGIG come from the germline V gene (reference sequence). CDR3 length: 18 residues.

The chain joins TRBV11-2 to TRBJ2-1, with TRBD1 matching 9 bases. The CDR3 runs 14 residues. V lost 3 bases to trimming and J lost 9 bases; unmatched junction nucleotides: 6. Germline assignment: CDR1 SGHAT and CDR2 FQNNGV. This CDR3 reads CASSLGQGFGEQFF. The CDR3 nucleotides are TGTGCCAGCAGCTTGGGACAGGGTTTCGGTGAGCAGTTCTTC.

This clone was seen a few times. The CDR3 DNA reads TGTGCCAGCAGTCCCCAAGCGGGAGGGCCGAAGACCCAGTACTTC. Encoded protein: CASSPQAGGPKTQYF. The chain combines TRBV6-5 with TRBJ2-5; 10 bases agree with TRBD2. The junction had 9 bases not matched to a gene; V was cut back by 5 bases and J by 6 bases. Germline CDR1 reads MNHEY; CDR2 reads SVGAGI. The CDR3 has 15 amino acids.

This clone appeared a few times. This chain joins TRBV11-1 and TRBJ1-5; D ambiguous. Trimming removed 6 bases at V and 10 bases at J, with 16 bases between. The germline V gene encodes CDR1 SGHAT and CDR2 FQDESV (reference sequence). The CDR3 consists of 13 residues. The CDR3 loop reads CASSPRYGDPQHF. Here the CDR3 DNA reads TGTGCCAGCAGTCCGAGATACGGGGATCCCCAGCATTTT. Using reference TRBV11-1 and TRBJ1-5 for the parts outside the CDR3, the full variable domain is EAEVAQSPRYKITEKSQAVAFWCDPISGHATLYWYRQILGQGPELLVQFQDESVVDDSQLPKDRFSAERLKGVDSTLKIQPAELGDSAMYLCASSPRYGDPQHFGDGTRLSIL.

The chain joins TRBV18 to TRBJ1-6; D ambiguous. Trimming left V 8 bases short and J 8 bases short, with 13 bases between. There are 13 residues in the CDR3. Per the germline V gene, CDR1 is KGHSH and CDR2 is LQKENI. CDR3 sequence reads: CASRLSWDSPLHF. The CDR3 DNA reads as TGTGCCAGCCGGCTTAGTTGGGATTCACCCCTCCACTTT.

With regard to this clone: At one of its ends the junction is not consistent with the germline gene, which may arise from a read error. The V and J genes are TRBV7-7 and TRBJ2-3; D gene unclear. The CDR3 runs to 15 residues. CDR1 and CDR2 (germline): SSHAT, FNYEAQ (reference sequence). CDR3 sequence: CASSPITRGTDTQYF. As DNA, the CDR3 is TGTGCTAGCAGCCCTATTACACGGGGCACAGATACGCAGTATTTT.

The CDR3 loop is CAWESGTGYNEQFF. In DNA, the CDR3 is TGTGCCTGGGAATCCGGGACAGGTTACAATGAGCAGTTCTTC. The chain joins TRBV30 to TRBJ2-1; 8 bases agree with TRBD1. The CDR3 length is 14 residues. From germline, CDR1 is GTSNPN and CDR2 SVGIG (reference sequence). Trimming cost V 5 bases and J 4 bases; bases outside gene matches: 7. Based on the CDR3 plus reference TRBV30 and TRBJ2-1, the full variable domain is SQTIHQWPATLVQPVGSPLSLECTVEGTSNPNLYWYRQAAGRGLQLLFYSVGIGQISSEVPQNLSASRPQDRQFILSSKKLLLSDSGFYLCAWESGTGYNEQFFGPGTRLTVL.

This clone was counted a few times. This chain uses TRBV4-3 with TRBJ2-1, with 8 bases fitting TRBD2. This CDR3 contains 14 residues. The V gene's germline CDR1 is LGHNA and CDR2 YSLEER. Trimming cost V 6 bases and J 4 bases; bases outside gene matches: 5. The CDR3 coding sequence is TGCGCCAGCAGGTCCCAGCGGGGGTACAATGAGCAGTTCTTC. It is translated as CASRSQRGYNEQFF.

The genes are TRBV30 and TRBJ1-2; D is possibly TRBD1 (5 bases). The germline V gene encodes CDR1 GTSNPN and CDR2 SVGIG (reference sequence). This CDR3 comprises 14 residues. The ends were cut back, 1 base at V and 4 bases at J, with 13 bases in the middle. The CDR3 reads CAWSAVRGAYGYTF. DNA of the CDR3: TGTGCCTGGAGTGCCGTGAGGGGCGCCTATGGCTACACCTTC. The whole variable domain, filled in from reference TRBV30 and TRBJ1-2, reads SQTIHQWPATLVQPVGSPLSLECTVEGTSNPNLYWYRQAAGRGLQLLFYSVGIGQISSEVPQNLSASRPQDRQFILSSKKLLLSDSGFYLCAWSAVRGAYGYTFGSGTRLTVV.

This chain connects TRBV28 to TRBJ1-4; 7 nucleotides line up with TRBD1. Losses at the gene ends were 6 bases for V and 8 bases for J; bases not matched to a gene: 9. Germline V gene lookup returns CDR1 MDHEN and CDR2 SYDVKM. This CDR3 is 14 amino acids long. The CDR3 spells CASSTPGGWEKLFF. In DNA, the CDR3 is TGTGCCAGCAGCACTCCAGGGGGTTGGGAAAAACTGTTTTTT.

V and J are TRBV10-3 and TRBJ2-1, with 7 bases aligning to TRBD2. CDR3 length equals 12 residues. Trimming cost V 9 bases and J 4 bases; bases outside gene matches: 3. Germline V gives CDR1 ENHRY, CDR2 SYGVKD. The CDR3 spells CAIASGYNEQFF. The CDR3 DNA follows: TGTGCCATAGCTAGCGGATACAATGAGCAGTTCTTC.

This clone was seen only a few times. This sequence joins TRBV9 and TRBJ2-7; TRBD2 might be the D (5 bases). Germline CDR1 and CDR2: SGDLS and YYNGEE. This CDR3 has 14 residues. V was clipped by 1 base and J by 1 base, with 9 bases between them. The CDR3 loop reads CASSVRLTSYEQYF. In nucleotides, the CDR3 is TGTGCCAGCAGCGTAAGACTAACGTCCTACGAGCAGTACTTC.

V and J are TRBV6-5 and TRBJ2-7, with D possibly being TRBD2 (6 bases). The CDR3 extends over 14 amino acids. In germline, CDR1 is MNHEY, CDR2 SVGAGI. V lost 5 bases, J lost 3 bases, and 14 bases lay in between. CDR3 amino acids: CASSHRLGRYEQYF. CDR3 DNA sequence: TGTGCCAGCAGTCATCGACTAGGGCGCTACGAGCAGTACTTC.

This chain connects TRBV6-5 to TRBJ2-7; D is ambiguous. The CDR3 totals 14 residues. CDR1 is MNHEY, CDR2 SVGAGI, per germline. Deletions cut 2 bases from V and 5 bases from J, with 13 bases between. This CDR3 reads CASSYLAGEDEQYF. DNA for the CDR3: TGTGCCAGCAGTTACCTGGCAGGAGAGGACGAGCAGTACTTC.

The V call is TRBV6-5, the J call TRBJ1-3; D remains unclear. Germline V gene lookup returns CDR1 MNHEY and CDR2 SVGAGI. This CDR3 is 15 amino acids long. Trimming took 0 bases from V and 3 from J, leaving 9 bases between them. As DNA, the CDR3 is TGTGCCAGCAGTTACTCGCAAGGGATTGGAAACACCATATATTTT. Protein sequence: CASSYSQGIGNTIYF.

This clone was counted only a few times. This chain connects TRBV30 to TRBJ1-1; TRBD1 is a possible D gene (5 bases). V was trimmed by 3 bases and J by 1 base, leaving 18 bases between them. Looked up from germline, CDR1 is GTSNPN and CDR2 is SVGIG (reference sequence). The CDR3 runs 16 residues. Here the CDR3 DNA reads TGTGCCTGGAGGGAGATTTTAAGGGGCCCGAACACTGAAGCTTTCTTT. This gives the protein CAWREILRGPNTEAFF.

The J gene is TRBJ2-3, the V gene TRBV25-1, with 10 bases matching TRBD2. The CDR3 sequence is 16 residues long. The V gene's germline CDR1 is MGHDK and CDR2 SYGVNS. J was trimmed by 5 bases and V by 7 bases; bases with no gene match: 12. The CDR3 DNA sequence: TGTGCCAGCACTCCCCCAACTAGCGGGGCAGGAGATACGCAGTATTTT. Its protein is CASTPPTSGAGDTQYF. Filled out from reference TRBV25-1 and TRBJ2-3, the complete variable domain reads EADIYQTPRYLVIGTGKKITLECSQTMGHDKMYWYQQDPGMELHLIHYSYGVNSTEKGDLSSESTVSRIRTEHFPLTLESARPSHTSQYLCASTPPTSGAGDTQYFGPGTRLTVL.

This clone was found a few times. V is TRBV30 and J is TRBJ2-3; unclear D gene. V lost 5 bases, J lost 8 bases, and 14 bases lay in between. From germline, CDR1 is GTSNPN and CDR2 SVGIG (reference sequence). The CDR3 is 12 amino acids. As DNA, the CDR3 is TGTGCCTGGGGTTTATTGCTCGGTACGCAGTATTTT. Translated, it gives CAWGLLLGTQYF.